Here is one T cell receptor beta chain with its context. This record comes from a study of blood T cell repertoires in COVID-19. Whole-study context: T cells, B-cell-depleted T cells, or PBMCs provided the cDNA or gDNA that served as material.

Looked up from germline, CDR1 is MGHRA and CDR2 is YSYEKL. V was clipped by 1 base and J by 7 bases, with 17 bases between them. The CDR3 extends over 15 amino acids. Some clones are missing from TCRdb's copy, which holds only in-frame ones; the method was immunoSEQ multiplex PCR. The sample lists 29,000 or so clones; around 87% were seen once. The chain carries TRBV4-1 and TRBJ2-7; D perhaps matches TRBD1 (5 bases). Sequenced: peripheral blood. The source is a man aged 55 to 70 with acute or convalescent COVID-19. CDR3 loop: CASSQADSGALEQYF. The CDR3 bases are TGCGCCAGCAGCCAAGCCGACAGTGGAGCGCTTGAGCAGTACTTC.